Listed here is a single T cell receptor (beta chain). This clone has a handful of counts. Its cognate antigen has yet to be identified. There are no base qualities to consult, and no much larger clone falls within one base. The same CDR3 is also encoded by other DNA sequences in this sample. CDR1 and CDR2 are read off the germline V gene as MGHDK and SYGVNS. At the junction V is shortened by 2 bases and J by 1 base, with 12 bases in between. Inclusive of the bounding cysteine and phenylalanine, the CDR3 is 16 residues long. Solely the CDR3 DNA is kept, with 48 bases framed from the first base. This entry is derived from a study of control samples from healthy donors and cancer patients (dated by TCRdb to 2019 to 2021). Library preparation employed the immunoSEQ multiplex PCR assay. Drawn from immuneACCESS, this table holds only the in-frame rearrangements with V and J called that TCRdb kept. Clones are partly lost; checked studies trace under half to an unresolved V gene and leave the rest unexplained. In this sample the table shows around 99,000 clones, about 89% of which occur a single time. The ten most abundant clones make up approximately 18% of the sample.

This sequence originates from a woman aged 45 to 65 in good health. The chain is assembled from TRBV25-1 and TRBJ2-1; TRBD2 is a possible D gene, resting on 5 matching bases. Sequencing was performed on blood. The sequence in DNA is TGTGCCAGCAGTGAAGAGGGATACTATTCCTACAATGAGCAGTTCTTC. This encodes CASSEEGYYSYNEQFF.